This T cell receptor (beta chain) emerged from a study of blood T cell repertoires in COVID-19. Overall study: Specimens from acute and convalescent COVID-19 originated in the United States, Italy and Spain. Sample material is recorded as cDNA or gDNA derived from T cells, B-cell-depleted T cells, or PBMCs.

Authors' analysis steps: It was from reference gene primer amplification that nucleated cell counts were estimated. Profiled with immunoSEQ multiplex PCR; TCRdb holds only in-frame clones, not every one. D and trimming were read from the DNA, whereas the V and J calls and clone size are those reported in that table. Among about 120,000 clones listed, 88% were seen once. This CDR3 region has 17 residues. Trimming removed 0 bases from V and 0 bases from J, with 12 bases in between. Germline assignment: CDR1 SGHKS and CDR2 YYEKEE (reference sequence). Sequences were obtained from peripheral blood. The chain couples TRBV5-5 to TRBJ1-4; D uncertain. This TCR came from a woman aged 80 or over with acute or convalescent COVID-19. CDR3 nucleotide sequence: TGTGCCAGCAGCTTGGTTGTTCAGGAAGCAACTAATGAAAAACTGTTTTTT. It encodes CASSLVVQEATNEKLFF.